Listed here are 15 T cell receptor beta chains from one sample, sequenced in a study of T cell responses to AZD1222 COVID-19 vaccine. Measured with immunoSEQ multiplex PCR; TCRdb has only the in-frame clones, and not every one. The table records over 95,000 clones, around 89% of them present only once. Sequenced here: peripheral blood, sampled on day 0 of AZD1222 vaccination. Receptors originate from an adult in good health.

The gene calls are TRBV6-1 and TRBJ2-2; tentative D call: TRBD2 (6 bases). In germline, CDR1 is MNHNS, CDR2 SASEGT. The CDR3 is 14 residues long. Trimming stripped 5 bases from V and 4 bases from J, with 11 bases between. CDR3 in amino acids: CASSLRDFTGELFF. The CDR3 DNA reads as TGTGCCAGCAGTCTCCGGGACTTCACCGGGGAGCTGTTTTTT.

The rearrangement joins TRBV7-2 to TRBJ2-6; possibly TRBD1 for D (6 bases). The CDR3 consists of 17 residues. Trimming left V 2 bases short and J 0 bases short, with 11 bases between. Per the germline V gene, CDR1 is SGHTA and CDR2 is FQGNSA. The CDR3 is CASSLTTGNSGANVLTF. CDR3 in DNA: TGTGCCAGCAGCTTAACCACAGGGAACTCTGGGGCCAACGTCCTGACTTTC.

The chain employs TRBV2 and TRBJ1-1; D not resolved. The CDR3 sequence is 15 residues long. Trimming left V 4 bases short and J 0 bases short, with 12 bases between. Germline loops: CDR1 SNHLY, CDR2 FYNNEI. CDR3 sequence (DNA): TGTGCCAGCAGTGCAGCTCCGTACATGAACACTGAAGCTTTCTTT. This gives the protein CASSAAPYMNTEAFF. Together with reference TRBV2 and TRBJ1-1, the CDR3 gives the full variable domain: EPEVTQTPSHQVTQMGQEVILRCVPISNHLYFYWYRQILGQKVEFLVSFYNNEISEKSEIFDDQFSVERPDGSNFTLKIRSTKLEDSAMYFCASSAAPYMNTEAFFGQGTRLTVV.

This clone was detected a few times. The V and J genes are TRBV9 and TRBJ1-2; 7 nucleotides align to TRBD1. Germline loops: CDR1 SGDLS, CDR2 YYNGEE. The V gene end was trimmed by 0 bases and the J gene end by 8 bases; junction bases not matched to a gene: 1. The CDR3 has 12 amino acids. The chain's CDR3 is CASSVDRGGYTF. The CDR3 coding sequence is TGTGCCAGCAGCGTAGACAGGGGCGGCTACACCTTC.

The rearrangement uses TRBV28 and TRBJ2-7; 7 nucleotides agree with TRBD1. Germline CDR1 and CDR2: MDHEN and SYDVKM. The CDR3 length is 15 residues. V gave up 5 bases and J gave up 0 bases; unmatched junction bases: 7. CDR3 residues: CASSDDRVASYEQYF. CDR3 nucleotide sequence: TGTGCCAGCAGTGATGACAGGGTCGCCTCCTACGAGCAGTACTTC.

This sequence joins TRBV5-1 and TRBJ1-1; D is possibly TRBD1 (5 bases). V shed 4 bases and J shed 0 bases, with 13 bases lying between them. The CDR3 extends over 15 amino acids. Germline assignment: CDR1 SGHRS and CDR2 YFSETQ. The CDR3 region is CASSPTGGMNTEAFF. The CDR3 DNA reads TGCGCCAGCAGCCCTACTGGGGGGATGAACACTGAAGCTTTCTTT.

The rearrangement uses TRBV19 and TRBJ2-1, with 14 bases matching TRBD2. Germline V CDR1 and CDR2: LNHDA, SQIVND (reference sequence). With 5 bases clipped from V and 7 bases from J, the junction kept 4 bases outside the gene matches. The CDR3 contains 15 residues. CDR3: CASSVGLAGANEQFF. The CDR3 DNA sequence: TGTGCCAGTAGTGTGGGACTAGCGGGAGCAAATGAGCAGTTCTTC.

The V call is TRBV10-3, the J call TRBJ2-1, with a weak D call TRBD2 (5 bases). V was cut by 4 bases and J by 8 bases, with 15 bases left in between. There are 14 residues in the CDR3. Germline assignment: CDR1 ENHRY and CDR2 SYGVKD. For the CDR3, the DNA is TGTGCCATCAGTGTCTCGGGGAGCGCTTATGAGCAGTTCTTC. Amino acid sequence: CAISVSGSAYEQFF.

This chain uses TRBV6-2 or TRBV6-3 with TRBJ2-3; D is uncertain. V lost 1 base, J lost 0 bases, and 11 bases lay in between. Germline V gene data show CDR1 as MNHEY and CDR2 as SVGEGT. CDR3 size: 16 residues. The CDR3 here is CASSYWRTASTDTQYF. CDR3 in DNA: TGTGCCAGCAGTTACTGGCGGACGGCTAGCACAGATACGCAGTATTTT.

This chain connects TRBV7-3 to TRBJ2-3; 14 bases fit TRBD2. V gave up 6 bases and J gave up 4 bases; unmatched junction bases: 3. This CDR3 comprises 15 residues. The germline V gene encodes CDR1 SGHTA and CDR2 FQGTGA. CDR3 nucleotide sequence: TGTGCCAGCAGTACGGGACTAGCGGGAGCAGATACGCAGTATTTT. Its protein is CASSTGLAGADTQYF.

The chain carries TRBV3-1 (or the pseudogene TRBV3-2) and TRBJ1-1, with D possibly matching TRBD1 (6 bases). Germline V gene lookup returns CDR1 LGHDT and CDR2 YNNKEL (reference sequence). The V end lost 0 bases, the J end lost 1 base, and 15 bases lay between the germline ends. There are 17 residues in the CDR3. This chain's CDR3 is CASSQDAGGGRNTEAFF. The CDR3 nucleotides read TGTGCCAGCAGCCAAGATGCAGGAGGGGGAAGGAACACTGAAGCTTTCTTT.

V gene TRBV6-5 combines with J gene TRBJ2-2; D is tentatively TRBD1 or TRBD2 (5 bases each). Trimming cost V 8 bases and J 6 bases, with 19 bases left between them. The CDR3 is made up of 15 amino acids. CDR1 and CDR2 (germline): MNHEY, SVGAGI. The CDR3 sequence is CASYRGDSLSGELFF. CDR3 nucleotide sequence: TGTGCCAGCTACCGGGGTGACAGTTTATCCGGGGAGCTGTTTTTT.

V gene TRBV4-2 combines with J gene TRBJ1-5, with TRBD1 as a possible D gene (5 bases). In germline, CDR1 is LGHNA, CDR2 YNFKEQ. V was pared by 1 base and J by 2 bases, with 12 bases between. The CDR3 consists of 16 residues. The CDR3 DNA is TGTGCCAGCAGCCAAGCGGGTGGAGGGGGCAATCAGCCCCAGCATTTT. Translation gives CASSQAGGGGNQPQHF.

The chain links TRBV5-5 to TRBJ2-7; possible D gene TRBD1, 6 bases. V lost 0 bases to trimming and J lost 4 bases, with 8 bases between them. The germline CDR1 and CDR2 sequences are SGHKS and YYEKEE (reference sequence). CDR3 size: 13 residues. CDR3 protein: CASSLAQGYEQYF. CDR3 bases: TGTGCCAGCAGCTTGGCCCAGGGGTACGAGCAGTACTTC. The full variable domain, with the rest looked up from reference TRBV5-5 and TRBJ2-7, is DAGVTQSPTHLIKTRGQQVTLRCSPISGHKSVSWYQQVLGQGPQFIFQYYEKEERGRGNFPDRFSARQFPNYSSELNVNALLLGDSALYLCASSLAQGYEQYFGPGTRLTVT.

This sequence joins TRBV5-6 and TRBJ1-1, with 9 positions matching TRBD1. The V segment lost 3 bases and the J segment 9 bases; nucleotides outside the gene matches: 3. The CDR3 is made up of 12 amino acids. Germline CDR1 and CDR2: SGHDT and YYEEEE. This chain's CDR3 is CASSYDRGKAFF. The CDR3 DNA follows: TGTGCCAGCAGCTACGACAGGGGGAAAGCTTTCTTT.